This TCR beta chain was identified during a study of blood T cell repertoires in COVID-19. The germline V gene has CDR1 ENHRY and CDR2 SYGVKD. V trimming: 11 bases; J trimming: 6 bases; junction bases outside the gene matches: 17. This CDR3 has 16 amino acids. The protocol was immunoSEQ multiplex PCR, while the TCRdb copy is restricted to in-frame clones and leaves out a portion. Of 150,000 to 250,000 clones in the sample, 70% to 80% were seen once. Sequencing used peripheral blood. The rearrangement joins TRBV10-3 to TRBJ1-2; 11 nucleotides agree with TRBD1. The receptor's source is a woman aged 35 to 49 with COVID-19, enrolled during active disease. The chain's CDR3 is CAVSGTGGSFLDGYTF. The CDR3 region has the DNA TGTGCCGTTTCCGGGACAGGGGGTTCTTTTTTAGATGGCTACACCTTC.